Listed below are T cell receptor beta chains from one sample, sequenced in a study of cytomegalovirus exposure and HLA in healthy donors. Assay: immunoSEQ multiplex PCR; the TCRdb copy retains only in-frame clones and omits some. The sample includes 150,000 to 200,000 clones. Sample: PBMCs. The receptors derive from a woman aged 60 to 75 in good health and CMV-seronegative. The CDR3 runs from the conserved cysteine through the conserved F or W. D genes are given only for firm matches.

D	V	J	DNA	CDR3
.	TRBV9	TRBJ1-2	TGTGCCAGCAGCCCTAACCCCACTTCGGATGGCTACACCTTC	CASSPNPTSDGYTF
TRBD1	TRBV7-3	TRBJ2-7	TGTGCCAGCAGCTCGGGACAGGGGGCCTACGAGCAGTACTTC	CASSSGQGAYEQYF
TRBD2	TRBV2	TRBJ2-1	TGTGCCAGCAGTGAGAGAGCGGGACCGTGGAATGAGCAGTTCTTC	CASSERAGPWNEQFF
TRBD1	TRBV28	TRBJ1-6	TGTGCCAGCAGCCGACAGGGAGTGAGGACCCTCCACTTT	CASSRQGVRTLHF
.	TRBV7-9	TRBJ1-4	TGTGCCAGCAGCCGAGTCCAGGATGGACTGTTTTTT	CASSRVQDGLFF
.	TRBV11-1	TRBJ2-1	TGTGCCAGCAGCTTTGGGGGCAGATATGAGCAGTTCTTC	CASSFGGRYEQFF
.	TRBV5-4	TRBJ2-7	TGTGCCAGCAGAGGGTCGACTGGGAGCTCCTACGAGCAGTACTTC	CASRGSTGSSYEQYF
TRBD1	TRBV2	TRBJ1-2	TGTGCCAGCAGCTTGACAGGGGGCGATGGCTACACCTTC	CASSLTGGDGYTF
.	TRBV5-4	TRBJ2-1	TGTGCCAGCAGCTTGACGGGACAAATCTACAATGAGCAGTTCTTC	CASSLTGQIYNEQFF
TRBD2	TRBV6-6	TRBJ2-7	TGTGCCAGCATGGATTCAGCGGGAGTGATCGAGCAGTACTTC	CASMDSAGVIEQYF
TRBD1	TRBV2	TRBJ1-4	TGTGCCATCGAACCGGGACAGAAGGGTGAAAAACTGTTTTTT	CAIEPGQKGEKLFF
TRBD1	TRBV18	TRBJ1-1	TGTGCCAGCTCACCAGGACAGGGCCACACTGAAGCTTTCTTT	CASSPGQGHTEAFF
.	TRBV19	TRBJ1-4	TGTGCCAGTAATACTGGAGGTGGTTATACGGAAAAACTGTTTTTT	CASNTGGGYTEKLFF
TRBD1	TRBV6-5	TRBJ2-7	TGTGCCAGCGGATCAGAGACAGGGATTCGCGAGCAGTACTTC	CASGSETGIREQYF
TRBD2	TRBV7-9	TRBJ2-1	TGTGCCAGCAGCTTAGTGGGTGGGGCGGGGGTACGTTATGAGCAGTTCTTC	CASSLVGGAGVRYEQFF
.	TRBV28	TRBJ1-1	TGTGCCAGCAGTTTAGCAGGAAACAGGGCCCTTTTAATGAACACTGAAGCTTTCTTT	CASSLAGNRALLMNTEAFF
.	TRBV20-1	TRBJ2-7	TGCAGTGCTGGACAGAACGAGCAGTACTTC	CSAGQNEQYF
.	TRBV29-1	TRBJ2-3	TGCAGCGTTGAACTTAGGGAGGCAGGCGATACGCAGTATTTT	CSVELREAGDTQYF
TRBD2	TRBV12-5	TRBJ2-1	TGTGCTAGTGGCCTACCTCGGACTAGCGGGTGGCGTGAGCAGTTCTTC	CASGLPRTSGWREQFF
TRBD1	TRBV7-9	TRBJ2-7	TGTGCCAGCAGCTCGACAGGGTATGGGGAGCAGTACTTC	CASSSTGYGEQYF
.	TRBV28	TRBJ2-7	TGTGCCAGCAGTCCCCTAGGGGCCAGCTACGAGCAGTACTTC	CASSPLGASYEQYF
.	TRBV5-1	TRBJ2-7	TGCGCCAGCAGCTTAACGGGATTCTACGAGCAGTACTTC	CASSLTGFYEQYF
.	TRBV6-5	TRBJ1-2	TGTGCCAGCAGTTACTTGGGCAGGGAAGGTGGCTATGGCTACACCTTC	CASSYLGREGGYGYTF
.	TRBV6-1	TRBJ2-1	TGTGCCAGCAGTTGGGCCTCCGGCTGGCAGTTCTTC	CASSWASGWQFF
.	TRBV11-2	TRBJ2-5	TGTGCCAGCAGCTCCGACATTTTCCCACAAGAGACCCAGTACTTC	CASSSDIFPQETQYF
TRBD1	TRBV7-8	TRBJ1-4	TGTGCCAGCAGCACCTACAGGGGGCCGGGTGAAAAACTGTTTTTT	CASSTYRGPGEKLFF
.	TRBV11-2	TRBJ2-7	TGTGCCAGCAGCTTAACAGAGATGAGCTCCTACGAGCAGTACTTC	CASSLTEMSSYEQYF
.	TRBV19	TRBJ1-5	TGTGCCACCCAGTCCGTCGCAAATCAGCCCCAGCATTTT	CATQSVANQPQHF
TRBD1	TRBV6-5	TRBJ2-2	TGTGCCAGCAGTTACCCGACAGGGAAGGAGCTGTTTTTT	CASSYPTGKELFF
TRBD2	TRBV27	TRBJ2-1	TGTGCCAGCAGTTTCGGGGCGGGAGGGTACAATGAGCAGTTCTTC	CASSFGAGGYNEQFF